These T cell receptor beta chains were read from a single sample in a study of identical twins. One entry per CDR3 protein, called by TCRdb with MiXCR from the 5' RACE reads. The data contain about 520,000 distinct CDR3 sequences, approximately 22% of them singletons. The same sample was also used in a study of T cells expressing NK-cell markers.

The sequencing sample was made of CD4+ T cells sorted from blood. These receptors all come from a woman under 30 in good health. CDR3s leave out the opening cysteine and the closing phenylalanine or tryptophan.

j_call v_call cdr3_aa
TRBJ2-3 TRBV5-1 ASSLAWQDTQY
TRBJ1-6 TRBV6-2/TRBV6-3 ASSFPYSPLH
TRBJ2-1 TRBV10-3 AISRGSYNEQF
TRBJ1-2 TRBV7-9 ASSPRGDGYT
TRBJ2-5 TRBV20-1 SASHIRAETQY
TRBJ1-2 TRBV30 AWSVLSRGYT
TRBJ2-7 TRBV6-1 ASSIAGTGRHEQY
TRBJ2-7 TRBV20-1 SARDGTSAGYEQY
TRBJ1-6 TRBV6-1 ASSTTYREYSPLH
TRBJ2-5 TRBV5-5 ASRQPGLAGVGETQY
TRBJ2-4 TRBV20-1 SAKPSGLQNIQY
TRBJ2-4 TRBV20-1 SAYDRVAKNIQY
TRBJ2-5 TRBV4-3 ASSPLGLAGVRETQY
TRBJ1-2 TRBV20-1 SARRQDYYGYT
TRBJ2-5 TRBV5-1 ASSLRSGTTHQETQY
TRBJ1-6 TRBV2 ATREERNSPLH
TRBJ2-1 TRBV27 ASRRTSGPDSYNEQF
TRBJ2-2 TRBV29-1 SVGREPGLTNTGELF
TRBJ1-2 TRBV20-1 SARRGAGYGYT
TRBJ2-3 TRBV27 ASTTMGERDTQY
TRBJ2-2 TRBV7-9 ASSFLSVTGELF
TRBJ2-2 TRBV10-3 AISEKGTGGFPVTGELF
TRBJ2-3 TRBV11-3 AGHLSGGHTDTQY
TRBJ1-2 TRBV20-1 SARDSGGVGYT
TRBJ2-7 TRBV5-7 ASTVRPVSYEQY
TRBJ2-7 TRBV20-1 SAWGQTYEQY
TRBJ2-3 TRBV5-5 ASEGEATDTQY
TRBJ1-6 TRBV20-1 SAPFDGTPSLH
TRBJ2-1 TRBV3-1 ASSQDSGRSYNEQF
TRBJ2-1 TRBV7-9 ASSKKLAGGYEQF
TRBJ2-2 TRBV12-3/TRBV12-4 ASSSPTSSHTGELF
TRBJ2-5 TRBV29-1 SSRTGEETQY
TRBJ2-1 TRBV20-1 SARDSQGKSYNEQF
TRBJ2-2 TRBV10-3 AISPLGGEGTGELF
TRBJ2-3 TRBV5-1 ASSLVRGGGPDTQY
TRBJ1-5 TRBV20-1 SATGRQNQPQH
TRBJ2-7 TRBV10-3 AISETGQGYEQY
TRBJ1-1 TRBV12-5 ASGFQTNTEAF
TRBJ2-7 TRBV6-5 ASSLPGQGTYEQY
TRBJ2-1 TRBV20-1 SARDAGTGRNEQF
TRBJ1-5 TRBV15 ATSIGREQPQH
TRBJ2-7 TRBV20-1 SARGQGVDFGQY
TRBJ2-7 TRBV6-4 ASSDPMSRSYEQY
TRBJ2-3 TRBV10-3 AISELVRRDTQY
TRBJ2-5 TRBV27 ASRTTPSSGRAKETQY
TRBJ1-5 TRBV7-9 ASSSVKGQPQH
TRBJ2-1 TRBV15 ATSRTSGRFKEQF
TRBJ2-1 TRBV10-2 ASSRQINEQF
TRBJ2-1 TRBV5-6 ASRAGTGGGNEQF
TRBJ2-7 TRBV7-2 ASSLELGSGSNEQY
TRBJ2-7 TRBV30 AWNAGQSYEQY
TRBJ2-7 TRBV5-1 ASSLERVEQY
TRBJ2-3 TRBV10-1 ASSESGRGPYSDTQY
TRBJ2-3 TRBV20-1 SALRIGDTQY